The 32 T cell receptor beta chains presented below share a single source sample, sequenced in a study of T-cell memory formation after mild COVID-19. TCRdb fed the 5' RACE reads into MiXCR, producing one record per CDR3 protein. The data show approximately 450,000 distinct CDR3 sequences, 15% to 20% seen once. Sequenced sample: PBMCs or a T cell subset sorted from them (not recorded which). Source of these receptors: an adult woman who had mild COVID-19 (a few samples of this study predate the infection). Cell type and time point are not known.

This chain connects TRBV12-3 or TRBV12-4 to TRBJ2-7; possible D gene TRBD1, 6 bases. CDR3 length: 15 amino acids. Trimming cost V 5 bases and J 2 bases, with 16 bases left between them. CDR3 protein: CASSQDSSSAYEQYF. DNA of the CDR3: TGTGCCAGCAGTCAGGACAGCTCAAGCGCCTACGAGCAGTACTTC.

The V call is TRBV6-2 or TRBV6-3, the J call TRBJ1-2, with 9 bases fitting TRBD1. V shed 5 bases, J shed 4 bases, and the junction held 5 bases outside the gene matches. The CDR3 has 14 residues. CDR1 and CDR2 (germline): MNHEY, SVGEGT. The CDR3 is CASSPGTGSYGYTF. The CDR3 DNA reads TGTGCCAGCAGTCCCGGGACAGGGAGCTATGGCTACACCTTC.

This rearrangement joins TRBV4-3 to TRBJ2-7; tentative D call: TRBD1 (5 bases). Trimming pared 0 bases from V and 6 bases from J, leaving 15 bases between. Per germline, CDR1 LGHNA and CDR2 YSLEER. This CDR3 comprises 15 residues. CDR3 DNA: TGCGCCAGCAGCCAAGACGAAGGGGTTCCTGCCGAGCAGTACTTC. This translates into CASSQDEGVPAEQYF.

In its sample, this clonotype was seen a few times. V gene TRBV12-3 or TRBV12-4 combines with J gene TRBJ2-1, with D unresolved. The CDR3 loop spans 11 amino acids. Trimming stripped 8 bases from V and 8 bases from J, with 10 bases between. In DNA form, the CDR3 reads TGTGCCAGCCCAAGTGGATATGAGCAGTTCTTC. It yields the protein CASPSGYEQFF.

This clonotype was counted only a few times. The chain has TRBV18 and TRBJ2-1, with D tentatively TRBD2 (6 bases). The ends were cut back, 6 bases at V and 1 base at J, with 13 bases in the middle. Per germline, CDR1 KGHSH and CDR2 LQKENI. This CDR3 is built from 15 residues. CDR3 sequence (DNA): TGTGCCAGCTCGGGCGGGGACCGGTCCTACAATGAGCAGTTCTTC. This encodes CASSGGDRSYNEQFF.

The chain recombines TRBV30 with TRBJ2-7; 7 nucleotides align to TRBD2. V trimming: 4 bases; J trimming: 3 bases; junction bases outside the gene matches: 6. The CDR3 is 13 residues long. Germline V lookup: CDR1 GTSNPN, CDR2 SVGIG (reference sequence). This CDR3 reads CAWTSGDYYEQYF. For the CDR3, the DNA is TGTGCCTGGACCTCGGGGGACTACTACGAGCAGTACTTC.

In nucleotides, the CDR3 is TGTGCCAGCAGCTTACAGGGGGCGCTTAATGAGCAGTTCTTC. The encoded protein is CASSLQGALNEQFF. The chain is built from TRBV7-9 and TRBJ2-1; 8 bases agree with TRBD1. The CDR3 is 14 amino acids. With 2 bases clipped from V and 7 bases from J, the junction kept 4 bases outside the gene matches. CDR1 SEHNR and CDR2 FQNEAQ come from the germline V gene (reference sequence).

This clonotype was found a few times. One junction end does not reproduce the germline sequence, and a read error may be involved. J is TRBJ1-1 and V is TRBV3-1; possibly TRBD1 for D (5 bases). Germline lookup yields CDR1 LGHDT and CDR2 YNNKEL (reference sequence). This CDR3 has 12 residues. CDR3 protein: CASSQQDTEAFF. The CDR3 DNA reads as TGTGCCAGCAGCCAACAGGACACCGAAGCTTTCTTT.

This clonotype has more than one count but fewer than ten. The V call is TRBV7-6, the J call TRBJ2-3; 12 bases are shared with TRBD2. J was trimmed by 2 bases and V by 5 bases; bases with no gene match: 5. Germline CDR1 is SGHVS and CDR2 is FNYEAQ. This CDR3 region has 16 residues. The CDR3 loop reads CASSVLAGGTTDTQYF. The CDR3 DNA sequence: TGTGCCAGCAGCGTACTAGCGGGGGGCACCACAGATACGCAGTATTTT.

The chain uses TRBV24-1 and TRBJ2-7, with TRBD1 matching 7 bases. The CDR3 consists of 14 residues. J lost 3 bases, V lost 3 bases, and 4 bases had no gene match. Looked up from germline, CDR1 is KGHDR and CDR2 is SFDVKD. The DNA of the CDR3 is TGTGCCACCAGTGATCCCAGGGGGTTCTACGAGCAGTACTTC. This gives the protein CATSDPRGFYEQYF.

Only a few counts were recorded for this clonotype. The chain joins TRBV20-1 to TRBJ1-5; the D is unclear. Germline lookup yields CDR1 DFQATT and CDR2 SNEGSKA (reference sequence). CDR3 length: 13 residues. Trimming took off 0 bases at V and 3 bases at J, with 6 bases between the two ends. The CDR3 spells CSARDINNQPQHF. CDR3 sequence (DNA): TGCAGTGCTAGAGACATTAACAATCAGCCCCAGCATTTT.

V and J are TRBV25-1 and TRBJ2-7, with 10 bases lining up with TRBD1. The V gene's germline CDR1 is MGHDK and CDR2 SYGVNS. J lost 6 bases, V lost 4 bases, and 15 bases had no gene match. The CDR3 is 17 residues long. CDR3 sequence: CASSVGSAPGQGSEQYF. The CDR3 DNA sequence: TGTGCCAGCAGTGTCGGGTCGGCACCGGGACAGGGGTCCGAGCAGTACTTC.

The table lists this clonotype with a few counts. The chain combines TRBV7-6 with TRBJ2-7, with 9 bases that match TRBD1. Germline CDR1 SGHVS, CDR2 FNYEAQ. The length of the CDR3 is 15 residues. Trimming cost V 1 base and J 2 bases; bases outside gene matches: 3. Written as DNA, the CDR3 is TGTGCCAGCAGCTTAGGGGACAGGGCTGCCTACGAGCAGTACTTC. Protein product: CASSLGDRAAYEQYF.

In its sample, this clonotype was seen a few times. The chain is built from TRBV12-3 or TRBV12-4 and TRBJ2-1, with D perhaps given as TRBD1 or TRBD2 (6 bases each). With 3 bases removed from V and 8 bases from J, the gap between germline ends came to 14 bases. The CDR3 totals 14 residues. DNA for the CDR3: TGTGCCAGCAGTTTTGGGGGGCTAATCGATGAGCAGTTCTTC. It encodes CASSFGGLIDEQFF.

This chain uses TRBV20-1 with TRBJ2-1, with 12 bases matching TRBD2. The CDR3 is made up of 15 amino acids. Germline values: CDR1 DFQATT, CDR2 SNEGSKA (reference sequence). Trimming removed 4 bases from V and 5 bases from J; junction bases left unmatched: 6. The CDR3 sequence: CSATYLAGGDNEQFF. In DNA, the CDR3 is TGCAGTGCTACCTATCTAGCGGGAGGGGACAATGAGCAGTTCTTC.

This clonotype was seen many times. This chain uses TRBV11-2 with TRBJ2-7; no firm D call. Germline V gives CDR1 SGHAT, CDR2 FQNNGV. The CDR3 consists of 11 residues. Trimming removed 5 bases at V and 4 bases at J, with 6 bases between. The CDR3 reads CASSLLYEQYF. The CDR3 DNA reads as TGTGCCAGCAGCCTCCTGTACGAGCAGTACTTC.

This clonotype occurred a few times. V gene TRBV5-1 combines with J gene TRBJ2-5, with TRBD2 matching 8 bases. The CDR3 extends over 15 amino acids. V lost 6 bases to trimming and J lost 4 bases; unmatched junction nucleotides: 11. Germline CDR1 reads SGHRS; CDR2 reads YFSETQ. CDR3 region: CASTLSGTSTETQYF. CDR3 coding DNA: TGCGCCAGCACCCTTAGCGGGACCTCCACAGAGACCCAGTACTTC.

In this sample, this clonotype turned up a few times. The chain is built from TRBV20-1 and TRBJ2-3, with 7 bases aligning to TRBD2. CDR3 length: 15 residues. The germline V gene encodes CDR1 DFQATT and CDR2 SNEGSKA (reference sequence). The ends lost 5 bases at V and 7 bases at J; junction bases unmatched: 15. CDR3 protein: CSAPGTDLGTNTQYF. Written as DNA, the CDR3 is TGCAGTGCTCCCGGGACCGACTTGGGGACTAATACGCAGTATTTT.

The count of this clonotype is one. The chain uses TRBV12-3 or TRBV12-4 and TRBJ1-1, with TRBD1 identical over 7 bases. This CDR3 spans 14 amino acids. The junction had 7 bases not matched to a gene; V was cut back by 5 bases and J by 4 bases. In nucleotides, the CDR3 is TGTGCCAGCAGTGAAAGACAGGGACTCACTGAAGCTTTCTTT. Encoded protein: CASSERQGLTEAFF.

This chain connects TRBV5-5 to TRBJ2-3; D is unclear. Trimming stripped 0 bases from V and 2 bases from J, with 10 bases between. The CDR3 covers 15 residues. Germline CDR1 is SGHKS and CDR2 is YYEKEE (reference sequence). For the CDR3, the DNA is TGTGCCAGCAGCTTGGGAGACCTGCCCACAGATACGCAGTATTTT. Its translation: CASSLGDLPTDTQYF.

The rearrangement joins TRBV6-5 to TRBJ2-1; 8 bases map to TRBD1. This CDR3 has 15 amino acids. V lost 2 bases to trimming and J lost 15 bases; unmatched junction nucleotides: 15. The V gene's germline CDR1 is MNHEY and CDR2 SVGAGI. The CDR3 nucleotides read TGTGCCAGCAGTTACCCGGGTGACAGGGGAAGGATTTGGTTCTTC. Amino acids: CASSYPGDRGRIWFF.

This clonotype was detected only a few times. The chain uses TRBV12-3 or TRBV12-4 and TRBJ2-1; 11 positions match TRBD2. This CDR3 is built from 14 residues. Trimming removed 6 bases from V and 4 bases from J; junction bases left unmatched: 2. CDR3 nucleotide sequence: TGTGCCAGCAGGGGGACTAGCGGTTACAATGAGCAGTTCTTC. It encodes CASRGTSGYNEQFF.

The chain is built from TRBV9 and TRBJ2-5, with a possible D match to TRBD2 (5 bases). Between the trimmed V and J ends, which lost 4 bases and 5 bases, there was a span of 15 bases. Germline V gene lookup returns CDR1 SGDLS and CDR2 YYNGEE. CDR3 length: 14 amino acids. The CDR3 DNA reads TGTGCCAGCAGCCCCGGACGGGGAAGGGAGACCCAGTACTTC. This encodes CASSPGRGRETQYF.

This clonotype appeared a few times. CDR3 nucleotides: TGTGCCAGCAGCTCGAACCGGGACAGGGGCAACATTCAGTACTTC. It translates to CASSSNRDRGNIQYF. The rearrangement joins TRBV7-9 to TRBJ2-4; 10 bases agree with TRBD1. This CDR3 contains 15 residues. J gave up 7 bases and V 4 bases, and 7 bases lay outside the gene matches. Per germline, CDR1 SEHNR and CDR2 FQNEAQ (reference sequence).

The chain uses TRBV11-2 and TRBJ1-2; TRBD1 might be the D (5 bases). Germline CDR1 SGHAT, CDR2 FQNNGV. The V and J ends lost 6 bases and 0 bases respectively, with 8 bases between them. The CDR3 consists of 13 residues. The CDR3: CASSVGANYGYTF. The CDR3 DNA reads TGTGCCAGCAGTGTAGGGGCTAACTATGGCTACACCTTC.

The V and J genes are TRBV21-1 and TRBJ2-5; the table's D call TRBD2 went unverified against the DNA. TRBV21-1 is reported as a pseudogene. CDR3 length: 18 amino acids. The chain's CDR3 is CASSKGDPGLAEQETQYF. In DNA form, the CDR3 reads TGTGCCAGCAGCAAAGGGGACCCGGGGCTAGCGGAACAAGAGACCCAGTACTTC.

This clonotype appeared many times. The CDR3 protein is CASSLLDDEQFF. CDR3 sequence (DNA): TGTGCCAGCAGCCTGTTAGATGATGAGCAGTTCTTC. The chain recombines TRBV7-6 with TRBJ2-1; D is uncertain. Trimming left V 5 bases short and J 8 bases short, with 10 bases between. The germline CDR1 and CDR2 sequences are SGHVS and FNYEAQ. This CDR3 contains 12 residues.

CDR3 in amino acids: CASSSSGRATDTQYF. The DNA for the CDR3 is TGTGCCAGCAGCTCAAGCGGGAGGGCCACAGATACGCAGTATTTT. The chain recombines TRBV12-3 or TRBV12-4 with TRBJ2-3; TRBD2 matches 10 bases. Germline trimming cut 6 bases from V and 2 bases from J; bases unmatched to any gene: 5. CDR3 size: 15 residues.

The DNA of the CDR3 is TGTGCCAGCAGCCGGGGGACAGGCACCGGGGACATTCAGTACTTC. Translated: CASSRGTGTGDIQYF. The chain employs TRBV9 and TRBJ2-4, with TRBD1 matching over 8 bases. Germline CDR1 SGDLS, CDR2 YYNGEE. V gave up 4 bases and J gave up 8 bases; unmatched junction bases: 11. There are 15 residues in the CDR3.

The rearrangement joins TRBV18 to TRBJ1-1; D unresolved. The V and J ends lost 1 base and 1 base respectively, with 7 bases between them. The V gene's germline CDR1 is KGHSH and CDR2 LQKENI. The CDR3 is 14 residues long. The DNA for the CDR3 is TGTGCCAGCTCACCACACCCACAGAACACTGAAGCTTTCTTT. Residues: CASSPHPQNTEAFF.

This clonotype was seen only a few times. This rearrangement joins TRBV7-3 to TRBJ2-3, with TRBD2 matching 9 bases. Germline loops: CDR1 SGHTA, CDR2 FQGTGA. V shed 5 bases and J 6 bases; nucleotides not matched to a gene: 6. The CDR3 contains 14 residues. The CDR3 coding sequence is TGTGCCAGCAGCCATAGCGGGGGCGGCGATACGCAGTATTTT. Translating it yields CASSHSGGGDTQYF.

CDR3 in DNA: TGTGCCAGCAGTTTAGACGGGTGGGGCAATCAGCCCCAGCATTTT. Amino acid sequence: CASSLDGWGNQPQHF. This chain uses TRBV12-3 or TRBV12-4 with TRBJ1-5; D gene ambiguous. CDR3 length: 15 amino acids. Trimming took off 1 base at V and 2 bases at J, with 9 bases between the two ends.